The 15 T cell receptor beta chains listed next were all sequenced from one sample in a study of response to subunit inactivated influenza vaccine. TCRdb analysed the RT-PCR reads with MiXCR anew, one entry per CDR3 protein. The table records 500,000 or so distinct CDR3 sequences, about 15% of them present only once. The sequencing here drew on CD4+ T cells sorted from PBMCs, taken roughly 24 months after vaccination. Every receptor here comes from a man aged 45 to 70 who received an inactivated influenza vaccine.

In nucleotides, the CDR3 is TGCGCCACCGCGTGGGCGGGGGACCAAGAGACCCAGTACTTC. Its translation: CATAWAGDQETQYF. The chain is built from TRBV4-3 and TRBJ2-5; TRBD2 agrees at 7 bases. Germline V CDR1 and CDR2: LGHNA, YSLEER. The V gene end was trimmed by 10 bases and the J gene end by 0 bases; junction bases not matched to a gene: 8. The CDR3 totals 14 residues.

This clonotype was picked up a small number of times. The chain joins TRBV5-1 to TRBJ2-3, with 11 bases fitting TRBD2. V gave up 0 bases and J gave up 6 bases; unmatched junction bases: 15. Germline V gene lookup returns CDR1 SGHRS and CDR2 YFSETQ. The length of the CDR3 is 19 residues. This chain's CDR3 is CASSLAQIAGGPRTDTQYF. CDR3 in DNA: TGCGCCAGCAGCTTGGCCCAAATAGCGGGAGGGCCGCGGACCGATACGCAGTATTTT.

Only a few counts were recorded for this clonotype. The gene calls are TRBV20-1 and TRBJ2-2; 7 positions agree with TRBD1. CDR1 and CDR2 (germline): DFQATT, SNEGSKA (reference sequence). Trimming took 4 bases from V and 5 from J; bases not matched to a gene: 7. The CDR3 is 14 amino acids. CDR3 region: CSATDRVKTGELFF. CDR3 sequence (DNA): TGCAGTGCTACCGACAGGGTTAAGACCGGGGAGCTGTTTTTT.

The chain has TRBV4-2 and TRBJ1-1; TRBD1 aligns across 8 bases. The CDR3 is made up of 16 amino acids. With V trimmed by 4 bases and J by 0 bases, 7 bases remained unmatched. Per germline, CDR1 LGHNA and CDR2 YNFKEQ. CDR3 DNA: TGTGCCAGCAGCCTCGGACAGGGCGTCATGAACACTGAAGCTTTCTTT. It is translated as CASSLGQGVMNTEAFF.

This clonotype was detected a few times. V gene TRBV4-3 combines with J gene TRBJ2-5; D gene uncertain. Germline V gene lookup returns CDR1 LGHNA and CDR2 YSLEER. Trimming cost V 0 bases and J 4 bases, with 12 bases left between them. The CDR3 has 15 residues. The DNA of the CDR3 is TGCGCCAGCAGCCAAGATCTTGGGTGGTCAGAGACCCAGTACTTC. Protein sequence: CASSQDLGWSETQYF.

This clonotype was seen repeatedly, ten times or more. This sequence joins TRBV12-3 or TRBV12-4 and TRBJ2-2, with D perhaps assigned TRBD1 or TRBD2 (5 bases each). This CDR3 spans 14 amino acids. Between the trimmed V and J ends, which lost 3 bases and 7 bases, there was a span of 12 bases. DNA for the CDR3: TGTGCCAGCAGTTTTAGTAATGGGGGCGGGGAGCTGTTTTTT. Protein product: CASSFSNGGGELFF.

This clonotype was seen a handful of times. This sequence joins TRBV12-3 or TRBV12-4 and TRBJ1-4, with 10 nucleotides matching TRBD1. There are 15 residues in the CDR3. The ends lost 5 bases at V and 7 bases at J; junction bases unmatched: 7. As DNA, the CDR3 is TGTGCCAGCAGTACGGTGACAGGGGGCCGTGAAAAACTGTTTTTT. It specifies CASSTVTGGREKLFF.

The sample holds a few counts of this clonotype. The chain recombines TRBV6-1 with TRBJ2-3; 7 bases are shared with TRBD2. CDR1 MNHNS and CDR2 SASEGT come from the germline V gene. The CDR3 has 14 amino acids. V gave up 6 bases and J gave up 2 bases; unmatched junction bases: 5. DNA of the CDR3: TGTGCCAGCAGGAACCTAGCGGACACAGATACGCAGTATTTT. It translates to CASRNLADTDTQYF.

This chain links TRBV20-1 with TRBJ2-4; D is undetermined. The length of the CDR3 is 11 residues. The V end lost 3 bases, the J end lost 8 bases, and 8 bases lay between the germline ends. Germline CDR1 DFQATT, CDR2 SNEGSKA (reference sequence). This CDR3 reads CSARPLDIQYF. DNA of the CDR3: TGCAGTGCTAGGCCCCTAGACATTCAGTACTTC.

This sequence joins TRBV20-1 and TRBJ1-4; the D gene is possibly TRBD1 (6 bases). The CDR3 length is 16 residues. The ends were cut back, 1 base at V and 2 bases at J, with 14 bases in the middle. Per germline, CDR1 DFQATT and CDR2 SNEGSKA (reference sequence). CDR3 sequence reads: CSARVNPGGTNEKLFF. DNA for the CDR3: TGCAGTGCTAGAGTTAACCCGGGGGGCACTAATGAAAAACTGTTTTTT.

The sample holds a few counts of this clonotype. The CDR3 nucleotides read TGTGCCAGCAGCTTAGTAGGTAGGGGTGCTGCAGATACGCAGTATTTT. It translates to CASSLVGRGAADTQYF. The genes are TRBV7-9 and TRBJ2-3; the D gene is possibly TRBD1 (5 bases). The CDR3 loop spans 16 amino acids. Germline-derived CDR1 and CDR2 are SEHNR and FQNEAQ (reference sequence). Deletions cut 1 base from V and 4 bases from J, with 15 bases between.

The chain couples TRBV7-2 to TRBJ2-1; TRBD2 matches 8 bases. This CDR3 is 13 amino acids long. CDR1 SGHTA and CDR2 FQGNSA come from the germline V gene. Trimming removed 5 bases from V and 10 bases from J; junction bases left unmatched: 7. Here the CDR3 DNA reads TGTGCCAGCAGCCGCCGGGGGGGCCCGGAGCAGTTCTTC. It translates to CASSRRGGPEQFF.

This clonotype was detected ten times or more. The genes are TRBV7-9 and TRBJ2-1; 8 positions agree with TRBD2. V was pared by 3 bases and J by 2 bases, with 6 bases of the junction left unmatched. CDR3 length: 16 residues. CDR1 is SEHNR and CDR2 is FQNEAQ in the germline V gene (reference sequence). The CDR3 DNA reads as TGTGCCAGCAGCTTTATTCCGGGGGGGCCCTACAATGAGCAGTTCTTC. It specifies CASSFIPGGPYNEQFF.

The sample holds a few counts of this clonotype. The chain joins TRBV7-2 to TRBJ2-7; D is uncertain. With 5 bases removed from V and 3 bases from J, the gap between germline ends came to 17 bases. The CDR3 loop spans 15 amino acids. Germline CDR1 reads SGHTA; CDR2 reads FQGNSA. In DNA form, the CDR3 reads TGTGCCAGCAGCGCGACCTTATTTGGCAGCTACGAGCAGTACTTC. This sequence encodes CASSATLFGSYEQYF.

This clonotype was detected only a few times. V gene TRBV29-1 combines with J gene TRBJ2-2; D gene ambiguous. The CDR3 consists of 12 residues. Germline V CDR1 and CDR2: SQVTM, ANQGSEA. V was pared by 1 base and J by 8 bases, with 8 bases between. This chain's CDR3 is CSVEVNFGELFF. The CDR3 DNA reads TGCAGCGTTGAAGTTAACTTTGGGGAGCTGTTTTTT.